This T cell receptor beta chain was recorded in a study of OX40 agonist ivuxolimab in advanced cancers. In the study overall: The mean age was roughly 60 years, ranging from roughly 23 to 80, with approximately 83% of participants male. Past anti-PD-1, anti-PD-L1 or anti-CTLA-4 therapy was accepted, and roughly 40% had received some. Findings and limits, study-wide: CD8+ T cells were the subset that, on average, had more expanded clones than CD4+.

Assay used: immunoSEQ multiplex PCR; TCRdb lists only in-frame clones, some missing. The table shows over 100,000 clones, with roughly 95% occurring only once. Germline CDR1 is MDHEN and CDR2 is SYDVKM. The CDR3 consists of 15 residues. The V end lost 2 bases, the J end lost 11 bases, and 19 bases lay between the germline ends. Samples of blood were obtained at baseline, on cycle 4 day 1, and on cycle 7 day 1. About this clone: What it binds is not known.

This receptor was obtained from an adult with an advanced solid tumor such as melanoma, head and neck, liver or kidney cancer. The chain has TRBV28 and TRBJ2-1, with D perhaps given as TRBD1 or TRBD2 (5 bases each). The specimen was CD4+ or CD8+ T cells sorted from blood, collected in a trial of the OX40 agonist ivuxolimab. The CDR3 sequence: CASSLLGADWRKQFF. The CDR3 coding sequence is TGTGCCAGCAGTTTACTTGGGGCGGACTGGAGAAAGCAGTTCTTC.